A selection of T cell receptor beta chains follows, all from one sample in a study of patients and donors after allogeneic stem cell transplantation. Each CDR3 protein gets one entry after TCRdb re-called the RT-PCR reads with MiXCR. The table shows about 210,000 distinct CDR3 sequences, with 35% to 45% occurring only once. Sequenced material: blood, either unsorted or a sorted T cell fraction (not recorded which). Source of these receptors: a human donor who was either an allogeneic HSCT recipient or a stem cell or donor lymphocyte infusion donor (not recorded which). It is not recorded whose cells these are; they may come from a transplant donor. CDR3s include the opening cysteine and the closing phenylalanine or tryptophan. The order of the fields is V gene, J gene, CDR3 protein.

TRBV20-1	TRBJ1-1	CSAPDTGNTEAFF
TRBV7-2	TRBJ2-1	CASSFAGALSSYNEQFF
TRBV28	TRBJ2-7	CASSLLIRYEQYF
TRBV9	TRBJ1-1	CASSPGGAEEAFF
TRBV12-3/TRBV12-4	TRBJ1-1	CASRQTGNTEAFF
TRBV10-3	TRBJ2-7	CAINPDGPFSEQYF
TRBV30	TRBJ1-2	CAWSPYTNYGYTF
TRBV3-1	TRBJ2-7	CASSQEDEQYF
TRBV4-2	TRBJ2-2	CATRPGTGELFF
TRBV20-1	TRBJ1-3	CSARDPGAPNTIYF
TRBV7-3	TRBJ1-1	CASSPSRGMNTEAFF
TRBV10-3	TRBJ2-1	CAIRVTNNEQFF
TRBV30	TRBJ1-5	CAWSMGGDQPQHF
TRBV4-3	TRBJ1-5	CASSPYRDGGLPQHF
TRBV20-1	TRBJ2-1	CSARGGGAAYNEQFF
TRBV20-1	TRBJ2-7	CSARDRKSSYEQYF
TRBV5-1	TRBJ2-7	CASSLVRSSYEQYF
TRBV27	TRBJ1-2	CASSFTVPQGVVCYTF
TRBV30	TRBJ1-2	CAWSAGFNYGYTF
TRBV6-6	TRBJ2-7	CASSPLEGISYEQYF
TRBV12-3/TRBV12-4	TRBJ2-1	CASRDRDSSYNEQFF
TRBV5-1	TRBJ1-4	CASSRPTSATNEKLFF
TRBV21-1	TRBJ1-5	CASSKVGSLSNQPQHF
TRBV12-3/TRBV12-4	TRBJ2-5	CASSSTRWEETQYF
TRBV5-1	TRBJ1-1	CASSSVLTVNTEAFF
TRBV27	TRBJ2-5	CASAGLAETQYF
TRBV7-9	TRBJ2-3	CAVGTDTQYF
TRBV29-1	TRBJ1-5	CSVKHRNQPQHF
TRBV5-1	TRBJ2-5	CASISGLDLQETQYF
TRBV9	TRBJ1-4	CASSETYSYNEKLFF
TRBV12-3/TRBV12-4	TRBJ1-2	CASSDRTNTNYGYTF
TRBV28	TRBJ1-4	CASSLLGGKLFF
TRBV6-6	TRBJ1-5	CASSDRGGSNQPQHF
TRBV12-3/TRBV12-4	TRBJ1-1	CASSRQGPYTEAFF
TRBV5-1	TRBJ2-7	CASSPWTGRYEQYF
TRBV7-2	TRBJ1-2	CASSSDRNFNYGYTF
TRBV5-1	TRBJ2-2	CASSTGAGELFF
TRBV28	TRBJ2-7	CASRLAGGLREQYF
TRBV28	TRBJ1-2	CASSLGPAPWGSYTF
TRBV15	TRBJ1-1	CATSRDLPSTEAFF
TRBV5-1	TRBJ1-1	CASTRTGGNTEAFF
TRBV10-3	TRBJ1-5	CAISEDGPFGPQHF
TRBV10-3	TRBJ1-2	CAISGRQAANYGYTF
TRBV2	TRBJ2-7	CASREFTGAPFYEQYF
TRBV24-1	TRBJ1-1	CATPGTGNTEAFF
TRBV7-9	TRBJ1-2	CASSFPRNRARDYGYTF
TRBV4-1	TRBJ2-7	CASSQTSGGTTYEQYF
TRBV24-1	TRBJ1-1	CATSDSGLSNTEAFF
TRBV28	TRBJ1-2	CASSGTGTTGYGYTF
TRBV29-1	TRBJ1-2	CSVEGYTF